These 18 T cell receptor beta chains originate from one sample sequenced in a study of identifying expanded T cells in peripheral blood. TCRdb's table, derived via immunoSEQ multiplex PCR, lists solely in-frame clones and lacks some. The data show approximately 120,000 clones, about nine tenths seen once. The sequencing input was blood. The receptors derive from a person aged 18 to 75 in good health.

This clone was found a few times. The chain couples TRBV28 to TRBJ2-7; D is unclear. The germline gives CDR1 MDHEN, CDR2 SYDVKM. The CDR3 loop spans 13 amino acids. The germline V and J ends were trimmed by 3 bases and 2 bases, with 8 bases remaining between them. The CDR3 region is CASSLAPAYEQYF. The CDR3 coding sequence is TGTGCCAGCAGTTTGGCTCCAGCCTACGAGCAGTACTTC.

V is TRBV9 and J is TRBJ1-3; 7 nucleotides line up with TRBD1. Trimming took 0 bases from V and 0 from J; bases not matched to a gene: 6. The CDR3 contains 17 residues. Germline V gives CDR1 SGDLS, CDR2 YYNGEE. CDR3 region: CASSVVGGQDSGNTIYF. CDR3 DNA sequence: TGTGCCAGCAGCGTAGTAGGAGGACAGGACTCTGGAAACACCATATATTTT.

CDR3 sequence reads: CATSRGTGGNEQYF. CDR3 coding DNA: TGTGCCACCAGCAGGGGGACAGGGGGTAACGAGCAGTACTTC. The gene calls are TRBV15 and TRBJ2-7, with TRBD1 identical over 11 bases. With V trimmed by 3 bases and J by 5 bases, 3 bases remained unmatched. This CDR3 contains 14 residues. CDR1 is LNHNV and CDR2 is YYDKDF in the germline V gene (reference sequence).

The rearrangement uses TRBV27 and TRBJ2-1, with 10 bases identical to TRBD2. The ends lost 6 bases at V and 16 bases at J; junction bases unmatched: 15. CDR1 is MNHEY, CDR2 SMNVEV, per germline (reference sequence). The CDR3 runs to 14 residues. CDR3 protein: CASSRIGLAGVYFF. The CDR3, as DNA: TGTGCCAGCAGCCGGATCGGTCTAGCGGGAGTATATTTCTTC.

This chain connects TRBV19 to TRBJ1-5, with a possible D match to TRBD1 (6 bases). V was clipped by 8 bases and J by 0 bases, with 11 bases between them. The CDR3 has 14 amino acids. Germline values: CDR1 LNHDA, CDR2 SQIVND (reference sequence). CDR3 sequence: CASRTAYSNQPQHF. CDR3 bases: TGTGCCAGTCGGACAGCATATAGCAATCAGCCCCAGCATTTT.

V is TRBV29-1 and J is TRBJ2-7, with unresolved D. This CDR3 is built from 11 residues. Germline CDR1 is SQVTM and CDR2 is ANQGSEA. The V and J ends lost 6 bases and 0 bases respectively, with 6 bases between them. CDR3: CSVSSSYEQYF. The CDR3 DNA sequence: TGCAGCGTATCGAGCTCCTACGAGCAGTACTTC.

The gene calls are TRBV21-1 and TRBJ1-4; the DNA was not compared with TRBD1, the D call given in the table. TRBV21-1 is reported as a pseudogene. The CDR3 extends over 10 amino acids. The CDR3, as DNA: TGTGCCTTCCAGGTTGAAAAACTGTTTTTT. This codes for CAFQVEKLFF.

The chain has TRBV5-1 and TRBJ2-5; 11 nucleotides line up with TRBD1. This CDR3 comprises 16 residues. Germline assignment: CDR1 SGHRS and CDR2 YFSETQ. Losses at the gene ends were 4 bases for V and 3 bases for J; bases not matched to a gene: 8. CDR3 in amino acids: CASSEPGQGGKETQYF. In DNA, the CDR3 is TGCGCCAGCAGCGAACCGGGACAGGGGGGTAAAGAGACCCAGTACTTC. Full variable domain (outside the CDR3, taken from reference TRBV5-1 and TRBJ2-5): KAGVTQTPRYLIKTRGQQVTLSCSPISGHRSVSWYQQTPGQGLQFLFEYFSETQRNKGNFPGRFSGRQFSNSRSEMNVSTLELGDSALYLCASSEPGQGGKETQYFGPGTRLLVL.

V is TRBV6-6 and J is TRBJ1-6, with 7 bases that match TRBD1. V gave up 6 bases and J gave up 8 bases; unmatched junction bases: 7. Per the germline V gene, CDR1 is MNHNY and CDR2 is SVGAGI (reference sequence). CDR3 size: 14 residues. The chain's CDR3 is CASRIQGRDSPLHF. CDR3 nucleotide sequence: TGTGCCAGCAGGATACAGGGGCGGGATTCACCCCTCCACTTT.

V gene TRBV10-3 combines with J gene TRBJ1-1; maybe TRBD1 (5 bases). CDR3 size: 17 residues. Germline V CDR1 and CDR2: ENHRY, SYGVKD. V dropped 6 bases and J dropped 4 bases, with 24 bases sitting between them. The DNA of the CDR3 is TGTGCCATCAGCCCGGCCCCCGGACACAACTTGGGCACTGAAGCTTTCTTT. It specifies CAISPAPGHNLGTEAFF.

The chain combines TRBV10-3 with TRBJ2-2, with TRBD2 matching 16 bases. From germline, CDR1 is ENHRY and CDR2 SYGVKD. V lost 6 bases and J lost 4; bases outside the gene matches: 8. The CDR3 has 18 residues. In DNA form, the CDR3 reads TGTGCCATCAGCCCGGGACTAGCGGGAGGGCCGGGCACCGGGGAGCTGTTTTTT. This codes for CAISPGLAGGPGTGELFF.

This sequence joins TRBV4-2 and TRBJ2-5; the D is unclear. The J call is doubtful: the DNA matches TRBJ2-7 better. The CDR3 covers 16 residues. Germline V CDR1 and CDR2: LGHNA, YNFKEQ. The CDR3 here is CASSQDLTNMVGEQYF. The DNA of the CDR3 is TGTGCCAGCAGCCAAGATCTGACGAACATGGTGGGCGAGCAGTACTTC.

The CDR3 spells CASSQLAGAPYNEQFF. The DNA of the CDR3 is TGTGCCAGCAGCCAACTAGCGGGAGCCCCCTACAATGAGCAGTTCTTC. The rearrangement joins TRBV7-8 to TRBJ2-1; 11 positions agree with TRBD2. CDR3 size: 16 residues. The germline gives CDR1 SGHVS, CDR2 FQNEAQ. The trim removed 5 bases at V and 2 bases at J, leaving 5 bases unmatched.

The chain joins TRBV29-1 to TRBJ2-7; D gene ambiguous. V was pared by 6 bases and J by 2 bases, with 11 bases between. The CDR3 consists of 12 residues. Germline V gene sequence: CDR1 SQVTM, CDR2 ANQGSEA. The CDR3 nucleotides are TGCAGCGTCGCCGACAAGACCTACGAGCAGTACTTC. Protein sequence: CSVADKTYEQYF.

The count of this clone is one. This chain connects TRBV15 to TRBJ2-5; unclear D gene. The J call is doubtful: the DNA matches TRBJ2-7 better. The germline gives CDR1 LNHNV, CDR2 YYDKDF (reference sequence). There are 14 residues in the CDR3. CDR3 bases: TGTGCCACCAGCAGAGCTGGCGGTTCCTACGAGCAGTACTTC. Its protein is CATSRAGGSYEQYF.

V and J are TRBV19 and TRBJ1-5; 7 bases line up with TRBD1. CDR3 length: 14 amino acids. With 7 bases clipped from V and 5 bases from J, the junction kept 8 bases outside the gene matches. CDR1 is LNHDA and CDR2 is SQIVND in the germline V gene (reference sequence). Here the CDR3 DNA reads TGTGCCAGTACCCCTGACAGGGCGGATCAGCCCCAGCATTTT. It specifies CASTPDRADQPQHF.

This chain uses TRBV19 with TRBJ2-5; possibly TRBD1 for D (5 bases). V dropped 1 base and J dropped 2 bases, with 11 bases sitting between them. Germline-derived CDR1 and CDR2 are LNHDA and SQIVND (reference sequence). This CDR3 is built from 15 residues. This CDR3 reads CASSIGGQGQETQYF. The CDR3 bases are TGTGCCAGTAGTATAGGTGGCCAGGGACAAGAGACCCAGTACTTC.

The chain is built from TRBV7-3 and TRBJ2-1, with 8 bases that match TRBD1. CDR1 is SGHTA and CDR2 is FQGTGA in the germline V gene. This CDR3 region has 17 residues. V was pared by 2 bases and J by 2 bases, with 8 bases of the junction left unmatched. The DNA for the CDR3 is TGTGCCAGCAGCTTATACGGTCGACAGGGGCCCTACAATGAGCAGTTCTTC. This translates into CASSLYGRQGPYNEQFF. Together with reference TRBV7-3 and TRBJ2-1, the CDR3 gives the full variable domain: GAGVSQTPSNKVTEKGKYVELRCDPISGHTALYWYRQSLGQGPEFLIYFQGTGAADDSGLPNDRFFAVRPEGSVSTLKIQRTERGDSAVYLCASSLYGRQGPYNEQFFGPGTRLTVL.